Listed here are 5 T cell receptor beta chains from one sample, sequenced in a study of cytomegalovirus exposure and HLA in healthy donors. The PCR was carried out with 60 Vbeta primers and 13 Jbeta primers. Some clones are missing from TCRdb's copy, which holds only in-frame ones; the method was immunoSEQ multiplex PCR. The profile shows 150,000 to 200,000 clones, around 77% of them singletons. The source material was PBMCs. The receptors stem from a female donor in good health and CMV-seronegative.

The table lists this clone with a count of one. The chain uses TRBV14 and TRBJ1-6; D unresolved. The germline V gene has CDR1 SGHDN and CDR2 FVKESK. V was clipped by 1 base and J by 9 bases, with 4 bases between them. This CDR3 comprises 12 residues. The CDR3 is CASSQAGSPLHF. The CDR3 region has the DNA TGTGCCAGCAGCCAAGCGGGTTCACCCCTCCACTTT. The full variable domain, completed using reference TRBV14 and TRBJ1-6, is EAGVTQFPSHSVIEKGQTVTLRCDPISGHDNLYWYRRVMGKEIKFLLHFVKESKQDESGMPNNRFLAERTGGTYSTLKVQPAELEDSGVYFCASSQAGSPLHFGNGTRLTVT.

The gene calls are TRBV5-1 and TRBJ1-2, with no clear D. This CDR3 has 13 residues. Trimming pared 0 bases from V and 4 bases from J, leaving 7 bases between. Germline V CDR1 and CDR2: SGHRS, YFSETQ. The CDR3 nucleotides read TGCGCCAGCAGCTTGGATGGGAGCTATGGCTACACCTTC. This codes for CASSLDGSYGYTF.

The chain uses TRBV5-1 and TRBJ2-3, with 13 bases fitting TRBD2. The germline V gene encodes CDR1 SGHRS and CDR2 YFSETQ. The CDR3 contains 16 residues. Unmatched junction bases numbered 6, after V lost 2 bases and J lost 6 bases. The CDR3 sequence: CASSFTSGGAVDTQYF. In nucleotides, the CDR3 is TGCGCCAGCAGCTTTACTAGCGGGGGGGCCGTTGATACGCAGTATTTT.

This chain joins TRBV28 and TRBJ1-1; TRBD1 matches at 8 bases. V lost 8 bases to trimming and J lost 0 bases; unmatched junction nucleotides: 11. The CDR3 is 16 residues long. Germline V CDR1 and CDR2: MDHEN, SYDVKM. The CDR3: CASVPHGQGLNTEAFF. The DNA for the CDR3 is TGTGCCAGCGTCCCGCATGGACAGGGATTGAACACTGAAGCTTTCTTT.

CDR3 coding DNA: TGTGCCAGCTCACCAAGTTCTAGGCAGGGGTACGAGCAGTACTTC. Protein sequence: CASSPSSRQGYEQYF. The genes are TRBV18 and TRBJ2-7; D might be TRBD1 (6 bases). Germline V gene sequence: CDR1 KGHSH, CDR2 LQKENI. V dropped 2 bases and J dropped 4 bases, with 15 bases sitting between them. CDR3 length: 15 amino acids.